The T cell receptor beta chain described here comes from a study of cytomegalovirus exposure and HLA in healthy donors. 60 Vbeta and 13 Jbeta primers were used in PCR. Data came from immunoSEQ multiplex PCR; TCRdb stores just in-frame clones and leaves some out. The sample shows some 150,000 clones, roughly 80% of them seen only once. Points on this clone: Its antigen is not known.

The V gene's germline CDR1 is SGHRS and CDR2 YFSETQ. V lost 4 bases to trimming and J lost 2 bases, with 18 bases between them. This CDR3 spans 17 amino acids. General study points: Reports indicate that TCR beta sequences accurately predicted the HLA-A and HLA-B alleles of most subjects. Later analysis showed TCR association rates varying by HLA locus, highest for DRB1 and lowest for HLA-C.

The sequence came from a female donor in good health and CMV-seronegative. J is TRBJ2-2 and V is TRBV5-1, with D unclear. Sequenced material: PBMCs. The CDR3 sequence: CASSLNRVRDNTGELFF. Written as DNA, the CDR3 is TGCGCCAGCAGCCTGAATCGAGTTAGAGATAACACCGGGGAGCTGTTTTTT.